The following is a T cell receptor beta chain sequence with its context. These data are taken from a study of blood T cell repertoires in COVID-19. The CDR3 is 14 residues long. V lost 2 bases and J lost 3, with 10 bases in between. Looked up from germline, CDR1 is SGHNT and CDR2 is YENEEA. In the original workflow: Amplification from reference gene primers served as the basis for estimated nucleated cell counts. Using immunoSEQ multiplex PCR, the repertoire was profiled, and TCRdb retains in-frame clones only, with some absent. The DNA gave D and trimming, while V, J and clone size come from that table. The sample includes 100,000 to 150,000 clones, roughly 90% of them seen just once.

This clonotype originated in a man aged 45-65 years with active COVID-19. The sample taken for sequencing was peripheral blood. This sequence joins TRBV11-3 and TRBJ2-5; maybe TRBD1 (5 bases). CDR3 bases: TGTGCCAGCAGCTTATTCAGGGATGAAGAGACCCAGTACTTC. Encoded protein: CASSLFRDEETQYF.